The 2 T cell receptor beta chains below come from one sample, sequenced in a study of blood T cell repertoires in COVID-19. The table came from immunoSEQ multiplex PCR; TCRdb's copy has only in-frame clones and leaves some out. The table has around 100,000 clones, roughly 80% seen once. Sample: peripheral blood. These receptors were taken from a human donor in a cohort sampled during active COVID-19.

The J gene is TRBJ2-7, the V gene TRBV7-2; the D is unclear. This CDR3 is built from 14 residues. Germline loops: CDR1 SGHTA, CDR2 FQGNSA. V was cut by 6 bases and J by 2 bases, with 14 bases left in between. This CDR3 is CASRSPGSAYEQYF. CDR3 DNA: TGTGCCAGCAGGTCCCCCGGGTCTGCCTACGAGCAGTACTTC. The whole variable domain, remainder taken from reference TRBV7-2 and TRBJ2-7, is GAGVSQSPSNKVTEKGKDVELRCDPISGHTALYWYRQSLGQGLEFLIYFQGNSAPDKSGLPSDRFSAERTGGSVSTLTIQRTQQEDSAVYLCASRSPGSAYEQYFGPGTRLTVT.

V gene TRBV27 combines with J gene TRBJ2-3; 8 bases are a match to TRBD1. This CDR3 spans 17 amino acids. From germline, CDR1 is MNHEY and CDR2 SMNVEV (reference sequence). Trimming at V came to 1 base and at J to 5 bases, leaving 11 bases not matched to a gene. As DNA, the CDR3 is TGTGCCAGCAGTTTATATCTTCGGGCAGGGGGCGAAGATACGCAGTATTTT. Amino acid sequence: CASSLYLRAGGEDTQYF.